Sequencing of this TCR beta chain was carried out in a study of cytomegalovirus exposure and HLA in healthy donors. Study outcomes and limitations: Whilst most TCR sequences proved rare, a subset of public TCRs occurred across many donors. The listing of 150 or so TCR beta chains classed them as cytomegalovirus-associated.

The V end lost 1 base, the J end lost 7 bases, and 14 bases lay between the germline ends. CDR3 length: 15 residues. The germline V gene has CDR1 LNHDA and CDR2 SQIVND (reference sequence). Profiled with immunoSEQ multiplex PCR; TCRdb holds only in-frame clones, not every one. The table includes 140,000 to 150,000 clones, about 94% detected once. The sample holds one count of this clone. Its cognate antigen is unknown. The sequence derives from a man aged 18 to 30 in good health and CMV-seropositive. The specimen was PBMCs. The chain links TRBV19 to TRBJ1-5; possible D gene TRBD1, 5 bases. CDR3 in DNA: TGTGCCAGTAGTATAGGGCAGGGTCTACGGCAGCCCCAGCATTTT. Protein: CASSIGQGLRQPQHF.